The sequence of this T cell receptor (beta chain) was determined in a study of shared clonotypes between healthy human individuals. Germline V gives CDR1 SGHAT, CDR2 FQNNGV. V gave up 7 bases and J gave up 2 bases, with 20 bases separating them. CDR3 length: 16 residues. Method: immunoSEQ multiplex PCR; TCRdb's copy keeps in-frame clones and lacks some. The table lists 700,000 to 950,000 clones, approximately 97% of them singletons. As defined, naive CD8 cells were CD45RO-negative and positively selected for CCR7, with terminally differentiated effector memory CD45RA+ cells excluded. Study observations and caveats: Genetic and exposure-history diversity was limited by the small donor number. Generally, naive subsets (rather than memory subsets) showed larger estimated richness.

About this clone itself: The antigen is unknown.

Material for sequencing was naive CD8+ T cells sorted from blood. The TCR comes from a man aged 30-40 years in good health. The chain has TRBV11-2 and TRBJ1-1; D possibly corresponds to TRBD1 (5 bases). CDR3 protein: CASIHQGIDPNTEAFF. Here the CDR3 DNA reads TGTGCCAGCATCCACCAGGGTATCGACCCCAACACTGAAGCTTTCTTT.